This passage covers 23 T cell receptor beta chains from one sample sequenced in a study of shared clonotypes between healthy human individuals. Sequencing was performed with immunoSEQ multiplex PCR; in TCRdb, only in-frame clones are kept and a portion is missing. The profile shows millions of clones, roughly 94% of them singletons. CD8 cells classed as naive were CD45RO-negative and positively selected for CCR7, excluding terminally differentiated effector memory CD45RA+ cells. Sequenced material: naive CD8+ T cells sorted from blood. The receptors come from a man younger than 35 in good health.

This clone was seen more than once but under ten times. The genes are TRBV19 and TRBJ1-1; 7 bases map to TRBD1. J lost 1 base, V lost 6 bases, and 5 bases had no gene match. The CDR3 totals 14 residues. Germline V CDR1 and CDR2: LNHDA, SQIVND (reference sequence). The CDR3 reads CASRNRGENTEAFF. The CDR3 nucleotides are TGTGCCAGTAGGAACAGGGGCGAGAACACTGAAGCTTTCTTT.

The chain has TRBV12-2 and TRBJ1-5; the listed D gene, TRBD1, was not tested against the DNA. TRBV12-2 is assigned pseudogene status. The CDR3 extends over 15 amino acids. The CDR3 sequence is CASRLNGRMNQPQHF. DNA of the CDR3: TGTGCAAGTCGCTTAAATGGCAGGATGAATCAGCCCCAGCATTTT.

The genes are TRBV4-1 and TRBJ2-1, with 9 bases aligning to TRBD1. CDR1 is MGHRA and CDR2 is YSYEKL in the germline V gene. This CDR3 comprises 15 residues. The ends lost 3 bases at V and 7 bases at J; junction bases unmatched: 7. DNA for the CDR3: TGCGCCAGCAGCCATGGGACAGGGCTTTTAAATGAGCAGTTCTTC. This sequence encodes CASSHGTGLLNEQFF.

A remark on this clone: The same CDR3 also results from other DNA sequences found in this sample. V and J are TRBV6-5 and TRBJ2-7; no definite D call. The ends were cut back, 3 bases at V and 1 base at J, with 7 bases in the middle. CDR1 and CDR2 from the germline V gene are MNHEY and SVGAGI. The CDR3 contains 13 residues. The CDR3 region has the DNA TGTGCCAGCAGTTATAAGGCATCCTACGAGCAGTACTTC. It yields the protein CASSYKASYEQYF.

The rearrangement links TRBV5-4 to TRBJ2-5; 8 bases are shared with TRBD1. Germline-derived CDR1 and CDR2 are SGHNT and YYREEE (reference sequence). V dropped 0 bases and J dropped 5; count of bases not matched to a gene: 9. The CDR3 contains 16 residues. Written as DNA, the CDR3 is TGTGCCAGCAGCTTGGTCGCAGGGGGCTTTCAGGAGACCCAGTACTTC. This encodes CASSLVAGGFQETQYF.

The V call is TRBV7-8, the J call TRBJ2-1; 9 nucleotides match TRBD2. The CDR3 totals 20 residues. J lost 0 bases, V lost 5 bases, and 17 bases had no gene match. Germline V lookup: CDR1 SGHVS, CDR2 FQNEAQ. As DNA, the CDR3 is TGTGCCAGCAGCGACCGCGCCGGGCCATATAGCGGGGGCTCCTACAATGAGCAGTTCTTC. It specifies CASSDRAGPYSGGSYNEQFF.

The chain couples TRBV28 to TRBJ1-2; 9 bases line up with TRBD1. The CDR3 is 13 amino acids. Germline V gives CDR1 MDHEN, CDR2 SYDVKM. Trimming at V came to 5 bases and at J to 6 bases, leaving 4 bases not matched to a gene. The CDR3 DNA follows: TGTGCCAGCAGTCCCGGACAGGGGCATGGCTACACCTTC. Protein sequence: CASSPGQGHGYTF.

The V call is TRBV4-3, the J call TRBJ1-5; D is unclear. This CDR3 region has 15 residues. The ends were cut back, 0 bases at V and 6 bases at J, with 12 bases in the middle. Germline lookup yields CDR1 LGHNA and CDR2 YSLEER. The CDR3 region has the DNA TGCGCCAGCAGCCAAGATCGAAGTTCCGGTCAGCCCCAGCATTTT. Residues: CASSQDRSSGQPQHF.

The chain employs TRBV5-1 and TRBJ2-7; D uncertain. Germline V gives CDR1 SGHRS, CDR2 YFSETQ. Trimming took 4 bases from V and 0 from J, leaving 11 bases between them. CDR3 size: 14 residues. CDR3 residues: CASSPFMSSYEQYF. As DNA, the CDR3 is TGCGCCAGCAGCCCCTTCATGAGCTCCTACGAGCAGTACTTC.

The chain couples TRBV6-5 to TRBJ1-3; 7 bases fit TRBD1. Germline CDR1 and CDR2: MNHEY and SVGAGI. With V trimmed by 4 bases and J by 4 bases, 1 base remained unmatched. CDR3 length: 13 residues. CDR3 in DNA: TGTGCCAGCAGTTTGGACAGGGGAAACACCATATATTTT. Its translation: CASSLDRGNTIYF.

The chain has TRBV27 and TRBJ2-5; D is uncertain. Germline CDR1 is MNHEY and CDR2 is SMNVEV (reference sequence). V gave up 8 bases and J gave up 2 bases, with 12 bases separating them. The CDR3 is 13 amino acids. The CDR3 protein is CASRPDVQETQYF. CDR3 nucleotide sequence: TGTGCCAGCCGCCCGGACGTGCAAGAGACCCAGTACTTC.

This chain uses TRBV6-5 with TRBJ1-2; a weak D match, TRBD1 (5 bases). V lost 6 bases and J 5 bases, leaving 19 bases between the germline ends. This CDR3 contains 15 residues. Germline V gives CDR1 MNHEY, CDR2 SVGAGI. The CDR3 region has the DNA TGTGCCAGCAGCCTTTCATTTGGGGGGAATTATGGCTACACCTTC. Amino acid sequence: CASSLSFGGNYGYTF.

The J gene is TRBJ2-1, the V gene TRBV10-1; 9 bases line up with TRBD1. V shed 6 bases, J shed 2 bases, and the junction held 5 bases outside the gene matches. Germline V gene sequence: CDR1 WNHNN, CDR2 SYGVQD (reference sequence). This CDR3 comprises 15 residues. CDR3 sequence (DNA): TGCGCCAGCAGCCCCGGGACAGGGCCCTACAATGAGCAGTTCTTC. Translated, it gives CASSPGTGPYNEQFF.

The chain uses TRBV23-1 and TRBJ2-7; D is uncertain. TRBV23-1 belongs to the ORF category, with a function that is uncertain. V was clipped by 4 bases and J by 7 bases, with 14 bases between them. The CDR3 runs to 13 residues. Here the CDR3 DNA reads TGCGCCAGCAGTCGCCCTGTCTTCATTGAGCAGTACTTC. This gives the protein CASSRPVFIEQYF.

CDR3 sequence: CASSPSDSYNEQFF. CDR3 bases: TGTGCCAGCAGTCCTTCCGACTCCTACAATGAGCAGTTCTTC. The rearrangement links TRBV6-5 to TRBJ2-1; D gene unclear. This CDR3 region has 14 residues. V dropped 5 bases and J dropped 0 bases, with 8 bases sitting between them. The germline CDR1 and CDR2 sequences are MNHEY and SVGAGI.

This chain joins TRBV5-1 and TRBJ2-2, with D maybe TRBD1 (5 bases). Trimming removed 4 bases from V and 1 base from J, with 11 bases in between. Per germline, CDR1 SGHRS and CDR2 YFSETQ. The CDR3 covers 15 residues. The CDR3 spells CASSGQGLNTGELFF. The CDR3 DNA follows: TGCGCCAGCAGCGGGCAGGGCTTGAACACCGGGGAGCTGTTTTTT.

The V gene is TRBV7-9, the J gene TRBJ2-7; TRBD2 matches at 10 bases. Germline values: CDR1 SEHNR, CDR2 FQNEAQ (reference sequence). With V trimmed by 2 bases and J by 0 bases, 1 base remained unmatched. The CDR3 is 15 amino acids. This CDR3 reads CASSLWTSGSYEQYF. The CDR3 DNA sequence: TGTGCCAGCAGCTTATGGACTAGCGGCTCCTACGAGCAGTACTTC. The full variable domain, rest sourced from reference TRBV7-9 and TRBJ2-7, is DTGVSQNPRHKITKRGQNVTFRCDPISEHNRLYWYRQTLGQGPEFLTYFQNEAQLEKSRLLSDRFSAERPKGSFSTLEIQRTEQGDSAMYLCASSLWTSGSYEQYFGPGTRLTVT.

CDR3 protein: CASSYSRDEQYF. The CDR3 bases are TGTGCCAGCAGTTATTCCCGGGACGAGCAGTACTTC. The chain recombines TRBV6-5 with TRBJ2-7; unclear D gene. The V gene lost 3 bases and the J gene lost 5 bases, with 8 bases spanning the gap. Germline values: CDR1 MNHEY, CDR2 SVGAGI. The CDR3 is 12 residues long.

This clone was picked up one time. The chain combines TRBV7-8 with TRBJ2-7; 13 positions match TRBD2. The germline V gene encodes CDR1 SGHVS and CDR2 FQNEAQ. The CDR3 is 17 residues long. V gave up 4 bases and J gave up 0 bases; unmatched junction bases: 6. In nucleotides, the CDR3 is TGTGCCAGCAGCTCGGGACTAGCGGGGTCTAGCTCCTACGAGCAGTACTTC. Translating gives CASSSGLAGSSSYEQYF.

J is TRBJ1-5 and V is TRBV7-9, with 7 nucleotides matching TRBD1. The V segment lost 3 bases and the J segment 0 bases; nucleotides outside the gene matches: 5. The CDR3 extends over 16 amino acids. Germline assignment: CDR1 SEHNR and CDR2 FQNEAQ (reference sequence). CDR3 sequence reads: CASSFGTEYSNQPQHF. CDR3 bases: TGTGCCAGCAGCTTCGGGACAGAATATAGCAATCAGCCCCAGCATTTT.

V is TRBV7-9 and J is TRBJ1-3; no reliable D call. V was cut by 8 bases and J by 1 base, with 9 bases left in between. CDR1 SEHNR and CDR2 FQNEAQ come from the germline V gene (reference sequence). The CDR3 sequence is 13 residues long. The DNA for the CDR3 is TGTGCCAGCGCAACGGTTTCTGGAAACACCATATATTTT. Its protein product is CASATVSGNTIYF.

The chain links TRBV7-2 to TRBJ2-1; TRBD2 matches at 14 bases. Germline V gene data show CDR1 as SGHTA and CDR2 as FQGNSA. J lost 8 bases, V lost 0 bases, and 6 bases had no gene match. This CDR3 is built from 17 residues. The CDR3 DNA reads TGTGCCAGCAGCTTAGCGGGGACTAGCGGGAGTATCTATGAGCAGTTCTTC. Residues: CASSLAGTSGSIYEQFF.

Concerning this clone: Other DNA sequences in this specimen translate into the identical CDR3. CDR3 loop: CASSVEGTDYEQYF. The CDR3 DNA sequence: TGTGCCAGCAGCGTAGAAGGGACAGATTACGAGCAGTACTTC. The chain links TRBV9 to TRBJ2-7; 7 bases are a match to TRBD1. The CDR3 sequence is 14 residues long. From germline, CDR1 is SGDLS and CDR2 YYNGEE. The V segment lost 0 bases and the J segment 4 bases; nucleotides outside the gene matches: 4.